Shown below are 24 T cell receptor beta chains from a single sample sequenced in a study of cytomegalovirus exposure and HLA in healthy donors. PCR was performed using 60 Vbeta and 13 Jbeta primers. The repertoire was sequenced with immunoSEQ multiplex PCR; TCRdb's copy has only in-frame clones and lacks some. The repertoire consists of 100,000 to 150,000 clones, with 78% occurring once and the leading ten covering roughly 3.5%. Sequenced input: PBMCs. The receptors here all came from a man aged 35 to 55 in good health and CMV-seronegative.

This clone was seen more than once but under ten times. CDR3 region: CAISDGTGYQPQHF. The CDR3 region has the DNA TGTGCCATCAGTGACGGGACAGGTTATCAGCCCCAGCATTTT. This rearrangement joins TRBV10-3 to TRBJ1-5, with 8 bases identical to TRBD1. Germline V gene sequence: CDR1 ENHRY, CDR2 SYGVKD. The CDR3 consists of 14 residues. J lost 5 bases, V lost 3 bases, and 3 bases had no gene match.

This chain joins TRBV11-2 and TRBJ1-5, with a weak D call TRBD1 (6 bases). With 3 bases removed from V and 4 bases from J, the gap between germline ends came to 13 bases. CDR1 SGHAT and CDR2 FQNNGV come from the germline V gene. This CDR3 comprises 15 residues. CDR3 amino acids: CASSLSTGSNQPQHF. The CDR3 DNA sequence: TGTGCCAGCAGCTTGAGTACAGGGTCGAATCAGCCCCAGCATTTT.

This clone was seen once. V usage is TRBV30 and J usage is TRBJ1-6, with a tentative D call TRBD1 (6 bases). The CDR3 spans 12 residues. Looked up from germline, CDR1 is GTSNPN and CDR2 is SVGIG (reference sequence). V lost 8 bases to trimming and J lost 4 bases, with 9 bases between them. The CDR3 bases are TGTGCCGCCGGACAGTATAATTCACCCCTCCACTTT. Translated, it gives CAAGQYNSPLHF. Based on the CDR3 plus reference TRBV30 and TRBJ1-6, the full variable domain is SQTIHQWPATLVQPVGSPLSLECTVEGTSNPNLYWYRQAAGRGLQLLFYSVGIGQISSEVPQNLSASRPQDRQFILSSKKLLLSDSGFYLCAAGQYNSPLHFGNGTRLTVT.

The chain combines TRBV29-1 with TRBJ1-2; D unclear. V dropped 7 bases and J dropped 5 bases, with 14 bases sitting between them. The CDR3 has 12 residues. Germline V gives CDR1 SQVTM, CDR2 ANQGSEA. CDR3 bases: TGCAGCGCCGAGTCAGGTCCGTATGGCTACACCTTC. Protein sequence: CSAESGPYGYTF.

This clone has just a few counts. The V and J genes are TRBV7-9 and TRBJ1-1, with unresolved D. V lost 2 bases to trimming and J lost 3 bases, with 7 bases between them. CDR3 length: 13 amino acids. Germline assignment: CDR1 SEHNR and CDR2 FQNEAQ (reference sequence). The CDR3 is CASSLITDTEAFF. The CDR3, as DNA: TGTGCCAGCAGCTTAATAACTGACACTGAAGCTTTCTTT. Combining the CDR3 with reference TRBV7-9 and TRBJ1-1 gives the whole variable domain DTGVSQNPRHKITKRGQNVTFRCDPISEHNRLYWYRQTLGQGPEFLTYFQNEAQLEKSRLLSDRFSAERPKGSFSTLEIQRTEQGDSAMYLCASSLITDTEAFFGQGTRLTVV.

The gene calls are TRBV5-1 and TRBJ2-3; a possible D gene is TRBD1 (6 bases). The CDR3 spans 10 residues. V gave up 7 bases and J gave up 9 bases, with 9 bases separating them. In germline, CDR1 is SGHRS, CDR2 YFSETQ. The CDR3 DNA reads TGCGCCAGCGGGGGCCCAACGCAGTATTTT. This encodes CASGGPTQYF.

This chain links TRBV29-1 with TRBJ2-7, with D possibly matching TRBD2 (6 bases). The germline CDR1 and CDR2 sequences are SQVTM and ANQGSEA. V lost 2 bases, J lost 4 bases, and 15 bases lay in between. This CDR3 has 14 residues. CDR3 coding DNA: TGCAGCGTTGAATATCGGGCGGAGGGGTACGAGCAGTACTTC. It codes for CSVEYRAEGYEQYF.

The chain uses TRBV6-6 and TRBJ2-5; 10 bases align to TRBD1. The CDR3 has 12 residues. Germline V CDR1 and CDR2: MNHNY, SVGAGI (reference sequence). The V and J ends lost 4 bases and 11 bases, in that order; junction bases with no gene match: 4. CDR3 in DNA: TGTGCCAGCAGTTCGGACAGGGGGGCGCAGTACTTC. Its translation: CASSSDRGAQYF.

J is TRBJ1-5 and V is TRBV2; a possible D gene is TRBD1 (6 bases). The germline V gene has CDR1 SNHLY and CDR2 FYNNEI. This CDR3 is built from 13 residues. Trimming cost V 5 bases and J 4 bases, with 9 bases left between them. The DNA for the CDR3 is TGTGCCAGCAGTAGACAGGATAATCAGCCCCAGCATTTT. This sequence encodes CASSRQDNQPQHF.

This clone has a single count. The genes are TRBV6-6 and TRBJ2-3, with D possibly matching TRBD2 (6 bases). The germline CDR1 and CDR2 sequences are MNHNY and SVGAGI (reference sequence). CDR3 length: 14 residues. Trimming pared 2 bases from V and 2 bases from J, leaving 8 bases between. The DNA for the CDR3 is TGTGCCAGCAGTTACCCGGGACTCACAGATACGCAGTATTTT. Translation gives CASSYPGLTDTQYF.

The chain has TRBV29-1 and TRBJ2-3; 7 bases fit TRBD1. V trimming: 8 bases; J trimming: 1 base; junction bases outside the gene matches: 9. The CDR3 length is 14 residues. Germline CDR1 and CDR2: SQVTM and ANQGSEA. The CDR3 DNA reads as TGCAGCTGGACAGGCGACCAGCGCACAGATACGCAGTATTTT. Translation: CSWTGDQRTDTQYF.

This chain links TRBV7-3 with TRBJ1-2, with TRBD1 identical over 8 bases. Germline V gene lookup returns CDR1 SGHTA and CDR2 FQGTGA. J was trimmed by 0 bases and V by 4 bases; bases with no gene match: 10. The CDR3 is made up of 17 amino acids. In DNA form, the CDR3 reads TGTGCCAGCAGCTCAAACCGGACAGGGCCAGCTAACTATGGCTACACCTTC. It encodes CASSSNRTGPANYGYTF.

This clone occurred once. This chain uses TRBV9 with TRBJ2-3; no clear D gene. CDR1 and CDR2 from the germline V gene are SGDLS and YYNGEE. The CDR3 covers 15 residues. With 3 bases removed from V and 4 bases from J, the gap between germline ends came to 15 bases. The CDR3 region is CASSGQTFSADTQYF. The CDR3 region has the DNA TGTGCCAGCAGCGGACAAACGTTCAGTGCAGATACGCAGTATTTT. The full variable domain, completed using reference TRBV9 and TRBJ2-3, is DSGVTQTPKHLITATGQRVTLRCSPRSGDLSVYWYQQSLDQGLQFLIQYYNGEERAKGNILERFSAQQFPDLHSELNLSSLELGDSALYFCASSGQTFSADTQYFGPGTRLTVL.

The J gene is TRBJ1-1, the V gene TRBV2; D ambiguous. Per the germline V gene, CDR1 is SNHLY and CDR2 is FYNNEI. Trimming cost V 6 bases and J 5 bases, with 4 bases left between them. This CDR3 is built from 10 residues. The CDR3 sequence is CASRETEAFF. CDR3 bases: TGTGCCAGCAGGGAGACTGAAGCTTTCTTT.

This chain joins TRBV7-2 and TRBJ2-7; D is uncertain. Trimming took off 3 bases at V and 3 bases at J, with 12 bases between the two ends. CDR1 SGHTA and CDR2 FQGNSA come from the germline V gene. This CDR3 is 14 amino acids long. The CDR3 DNA reads TGTGCCAGCAGCTTCTATCATCTCGGCTACGAGCAGTACTTC. It codes for CASSFYHLGYEQYF.

The chain uses TRBV19 and TRBJ2-1; 9 positions match TRBD1. The CDR3 consists of 14 residues. The germline V gene encodes CDR1 LNHDA and CDR2 SQIVND (reference sequence). With V trimmed by 8 bases and J by 7 bases, 9 bases remained unmatched. The CDR3 bases are TGTGCCAGTCAGACAGGGGGAGCGACGAATGAGCAGTTCTTC. This gives the protein CASQTGGATNEQFF.

This chain links TRBV5-1 with TRBJ2-5, with D tentatively TRBD2 (6 bases). The CDR3 sequence is 16 residues long. The V gene lost 4 bases and the J gene lost 1 base, with 17 bases spanning the gap. The germline gives CDR1 SGHRS, CDR2 YFSETQ. CDR3 sequence reads: CASSRGDFPSQETQYF. The CDR3 bases are TGCGCCAGCAGCCGAGGGGACTTCCCTAGCCAAGAGACCCAGTACTTC.

The genes are TRBV5-1 and TRBJ1-2; 9 nucleotides match TRBD1. Trimming took 3 bases from V and 1 from J; bases not matched to a gene: 4. The CDR3 consists of 15 residues. CDR1 is SGHRS, CDR2 YFSETQ, per germline. CDR3 sequence reads: CASSWGTGFNYGYTF. The CDR3 DNA follows: TGCGCCAGCAGCTGGGGGACAGGGTTTAACTATGGCTACACCTTC.

The CDR3 DNA follows: TGTGCCAGCAGCTTTAGTGGGACAGGGGCGACCAATGAGCAGTTCTTC. Translating gives CASSFSGTGATNEQFF. This chain uses TRBV7-9 with TRBJ2-1; 10 bases line up with TRBD1. V gave up 3 bases and J gave up 6 bases; unmatched junction bases: 8. The CDR3 extends over 16 amino acids. Germline loops: CDR1 SEHNR, CDR2 FQNEAQ (reference sequence).

The chain carries TRBV27 and TRBJ1-1, with no clear D. With 3 bases removed from V and 6 bases from J, the gap between germline ends came to 14 bases. Germline V gives CDR1 MNHEY, CDR2 SMNVEV (reference sequence). CDR3 size: 14 residues. The CDR3 loop is CASSFRFGEAEAFF. CDR3 DNA: TGTGCCAGCAGTTTTAGGTTTGGGGAGGCTGAAGCTTTCTTT.

This sequence joins TRBV18 and TRBJ1-1; TRBD1 matches 9 bases. CDR3 size: 13 residues. V was clipped by 6 bases and J by 4 bases; unmatched bases: 3. Germline assignment: CDR1 KGHSH and CDR2 LQKENI. The CDR3 sequence: CASSRQGGTEAFF. CDR3 DNA: TGTGCCAGCTCGCGACAGGGGGGCACTGAAGCTTTCTTT. Supplemented by reference TRBV18 and TRBJ1-1, the full variable domain reads NAGVMQNPRHLVRRRGQEARLRCSPMKGHSHVYWYRQLPEEGLKFMVYLQKENIIDESGMPKERFSAEFPKEGPSILRIQQVVRGDSAAYFCASSRQGGTEAFFGQGTRLTVV.

This chain uses TRBV9 with TRBJ2-7; the D gene is possibly TRBD2 (7 bases). CDR1 SGDLS and CDR2 YYNGEE come from the germline V gene. CDR3 length: 16 amino acids. The ends were cut back, 4 bases at V and 1 base at J, with 18 bases in the middle. CDR3 in amino acids: CASSPQGGGSSYEQYF. The DNA for the CDR3 is TGTGCCAGCAGCCCTCAGGGAGGGGGGTCATCCTACGAGCAGTACTTC.

This chain joins TRBV7-2 and TRBJ1-4, with a possible D match to TRBD1 (6 bases). Germline V CDR1 and CDR2: SGHTA, FQGNSA. The CDR3 loop spans 13 amino acids. The V end was cut by 2 bases, the J end by 13 bases, with 14 bases between. CDR3 protein: CASSLSQQGRLFF. CDR3 coding DNA: TGTGCCAGCAGCTTATCCCAACAGGGTAGACTGTTTTTT.

The chain is built from TRBV7-2 and TRBJ1-2, with 8 nucleotides matching TRBD1. This CDR3 has 16 amino acids. Germline V gene lookup returns CDR1 SGHTA and CDR2 FQGNSA. V shed 3 bases, J shed 4 bases, and the junction held 10 bases outside the gene matches. DNA of the CDR3: TGTGCCAGCAGCTTTTCAGGGGGCCGGGGTGGCTATGGCTACACCTTC. The encoded protein is CASSFSGGRGGYGYTF.